The source of this T cell receptor (beta chain) is a study of cytomegalovirus exposure and HLA in healthy donors. This clone was seen a few times. The germline V gene has CDR1 MNHEY and CDR2 SMNVEV (reference sequence). J gave up 7 bases and V 5 bases, and 9 bases lay outside the gene matches. The CDR3 is made up of 15 amino acids. The PCR employed 60 Vbeta primers together with 13 Jbeta primers. This table comes from immunoSEQ multiplex PCR, and its TCRdb copy is limited to in-frame clones, with some not included. The table has 150,000 to 200,000 clones, approximately 85% seen once. The chain joins TRBV27 to TRBJ1-4, with TRBD1 matching 8 bases. Specimen: PBMCs. This TCR came from a girl between 2 and 10 years old in good health and CMV-seropositive. Written as DNA, the CDR3 is TGTGCCAGCAGTCCAATCAGGGGGCGTATTGAAAAACTGTTTTTT. Translation gives CASSPIRGRIEKLFF.